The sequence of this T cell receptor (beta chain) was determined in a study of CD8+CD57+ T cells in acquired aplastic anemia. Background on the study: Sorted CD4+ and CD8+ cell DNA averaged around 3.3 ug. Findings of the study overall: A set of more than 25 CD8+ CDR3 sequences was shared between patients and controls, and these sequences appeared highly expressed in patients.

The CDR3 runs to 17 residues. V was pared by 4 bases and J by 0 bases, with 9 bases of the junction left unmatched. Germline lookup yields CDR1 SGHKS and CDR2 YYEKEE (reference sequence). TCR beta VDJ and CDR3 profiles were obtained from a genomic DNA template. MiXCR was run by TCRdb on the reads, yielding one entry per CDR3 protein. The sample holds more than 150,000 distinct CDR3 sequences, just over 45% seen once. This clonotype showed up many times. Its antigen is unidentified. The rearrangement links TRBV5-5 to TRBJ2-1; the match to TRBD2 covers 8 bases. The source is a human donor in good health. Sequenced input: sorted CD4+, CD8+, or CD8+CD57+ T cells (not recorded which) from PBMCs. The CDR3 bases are TGTGCCAGCAGCGGTCTAGCGGGTCTTAGCTCCTACAATGAGCAGTTCTTC. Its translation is CASSGLAGLSSYNEQFF.